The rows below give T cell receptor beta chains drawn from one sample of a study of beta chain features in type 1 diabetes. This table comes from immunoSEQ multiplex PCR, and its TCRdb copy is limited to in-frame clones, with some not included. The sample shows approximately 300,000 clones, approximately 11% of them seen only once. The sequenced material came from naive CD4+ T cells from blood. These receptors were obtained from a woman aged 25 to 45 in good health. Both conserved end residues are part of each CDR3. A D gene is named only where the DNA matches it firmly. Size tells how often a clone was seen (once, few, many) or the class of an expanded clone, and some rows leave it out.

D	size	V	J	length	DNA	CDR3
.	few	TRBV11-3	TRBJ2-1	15	TGTGCCAGCAGCTCCAAATACGGGAACGACAATGAGCAGTTCTTC	CASSSKYGNDNEQFF
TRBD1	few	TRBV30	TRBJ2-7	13	TGTGCCTGGAGCCCGGACAGGGGCCACGAGCAGTACTTC	CAWSPDRGHEQYF
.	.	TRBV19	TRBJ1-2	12	TGTGCCAGTCGAGATCCTAACTATGGCTACACCTTC	CASRDPNYGYTF
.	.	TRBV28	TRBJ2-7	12	TGTGCCAGCAGTTTCTCCTCCTACGAGCAGTACTTC	CASSFSSYEQYF
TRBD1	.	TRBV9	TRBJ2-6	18	TGTGCCAGCAGCGTAGCCACAGGGGCTAACTCTGGGGCCAACGTCCTGACTTTC	CASSVATGANSGANVLTF
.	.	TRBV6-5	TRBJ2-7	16	TGTGCCAGCAGTTACACGGCGGGTATGGGAACCTACGAGCAGTACTTC	CASSYTAGMGTYEQYF
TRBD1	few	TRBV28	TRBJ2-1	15	TGTGCCAGCAGTCAACGTGGGACAGGGAGATATGAGCAGTTCTTC	CASSQRGTGRYEQFF
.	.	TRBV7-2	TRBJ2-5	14	TGTGCCAGCAGCCCACCCAGACTCAAAGAGACCCAGTACTTC	CASSPPRLKETQYF
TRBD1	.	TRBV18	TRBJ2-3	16	TGTGCCAGCTCACCTGACCGGACAGGGGGCACAGATACGCAGTATTTT	CASSPDRTGGTDTQYF
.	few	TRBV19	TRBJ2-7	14	TGTGCCAGTGAGGGTTCGGGGCGGCGGGAAGAGCAGTACTTC	CASEGSGRREEQYF
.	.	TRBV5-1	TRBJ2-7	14	TGCGCCAGCAGCTTGAGAGGCGTGAGTCGGGAGCAGTACTTC	CASSLRGVSREQYF
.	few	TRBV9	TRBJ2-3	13	TGTGCCAGCAGCGTAGAGTCCGGTCATACGCAGTATTTT	CASSVESGHTQYF
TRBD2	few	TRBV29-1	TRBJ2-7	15	TGCAGCATGACTAGCGGGAGTACGGGCTTCTACGAGCAGTACTTC	CSMTSGSTGFYEQYF
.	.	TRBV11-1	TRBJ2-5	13	TGTGCCAGCAGCTTAGCACAGGAAGAGACCCAGTACTTC	CASSLAQEETQYF
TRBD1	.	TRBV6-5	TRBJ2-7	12	TGTGCCAGCAGTTTGGACAGGGGGCACTACCACTTC	CASSLDRGHYHF
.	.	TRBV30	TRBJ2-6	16	TGTGCCTGGAGTCCGGCAGGGGTGTCTGGGGCCAACGTCCTGACTTTC	CAWSPAGVSGANVLTF
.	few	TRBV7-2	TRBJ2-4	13	TGTGCCAGCAGCGAGGTGGATGCTAAGGTTCAGTACTTC	CASSEVDAKVQYF
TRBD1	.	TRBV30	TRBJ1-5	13	TGTGCCTGGACCGGACAGGGGGATCAGCCCCAGCATTTT	CAWTGQGDQPQHF
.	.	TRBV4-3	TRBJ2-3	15	TGCGCCAGCAGCCAGAGGCGGGGTAGTGCGGATACGCAGTATTTT	CASSQRRGSADTQYF
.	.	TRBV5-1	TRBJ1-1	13	TGCGCCAGCAGCCGGGTTGTGAACACTGAAGCTTTCTTT	CASSRVVNTEAFF
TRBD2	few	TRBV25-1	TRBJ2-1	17	TGTGCCAGCAGCGGAACTAGCGGGAGGGCCCGTTTCAATGAGCAGTTCTTC	CASSGTSGRARFNEQFF
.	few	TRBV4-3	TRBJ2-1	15	TGCGCCAGCAGCCAAAGAGGGAGCTCCTACAATGAGCAGTTCTTC	CASSQRGSSYNEQFF
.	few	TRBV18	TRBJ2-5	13	TGTGCCAGCTCACCAAGGGGCGGAGAGACCCAGTACTTC	CASSPRGGETQYF
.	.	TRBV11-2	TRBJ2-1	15	TGTGCCAGCAGCTCAGTCAGGGGGGCCTACAATGAGCAGTTCTTC	CASSSVRGAYNEQFF
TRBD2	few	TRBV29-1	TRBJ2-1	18	TGCAGCGTTGAAGAACGGCCAGGGGAACTTAGCGGGGCGAATGAGCAGTTCTTC	CSVEERPGELSGANEQFF
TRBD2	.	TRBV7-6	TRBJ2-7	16	TGTGCCAGCAGCCCAGATAGCGGGAGGCGTACCTACGAGCAGTACTTC	CASSPDSGRRTYEQYF
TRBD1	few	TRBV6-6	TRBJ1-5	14	TGTGCCAGCAGTGCCCGGACAGGGAATCAGCCCCAGCATTTT	CASSARTGNQPQHF
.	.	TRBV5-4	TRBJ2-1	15	TGTGCCAGCAGCTTGGGGGGGCACTCCTACAATGAGCAGTTCTTC	CASSLGGHSYNEQFF
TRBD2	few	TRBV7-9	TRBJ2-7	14	TGTGCCACCGATTTTAGCGGGAGAGGCTACGAGCAGTACTTC	CATDFSGRGYEQYF
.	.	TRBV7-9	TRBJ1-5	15	TGTGCCAGCAGCTTAGCGCATTCAGGGATTCAGCCCCAGCATTTT	CASSLAHSGIQPQHF
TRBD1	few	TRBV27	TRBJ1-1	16	TGTGCCAGCAGTAGATCTCCAGGGGGCGTGAACACTGAAGCTTTCTTT	CASSRSPGGVNTEAFF
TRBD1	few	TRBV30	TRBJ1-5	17	TGTGCCTGGAGTTCGGACAGGAGCTCGAATAGCAATCAGCCCCAGCATTTT	CAWSSDRSSNSNQPQHF
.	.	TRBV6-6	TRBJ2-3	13	TGTGCCAGCAGTATCAGGGGAGAAGATACGCAGTATTTT	CASSIRGEDTQYF
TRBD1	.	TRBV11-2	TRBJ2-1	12	TGTGCCAGCAGCCGGACAGGGGGCGAGCAGTTCTTC	CASSRTGGEQFF
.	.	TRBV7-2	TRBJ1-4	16	TGTGCCAGCAGCCCCGCGGAGGCTCGGTTTAATGAAAAACTGTTTTTT	CASSPAEARFNEKLFF
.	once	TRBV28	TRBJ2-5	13	TGTGCCAGCAGTCGTAACACAATGGAGACCCAGTACTTC	CASSRNTMETQYF
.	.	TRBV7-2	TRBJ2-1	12	TGTGCCAGCAGCACATTCACGGGGAGGCAGTTCTTC	CASSTFTGRQFF
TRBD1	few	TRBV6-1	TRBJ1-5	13	TGTGCCAGTGGCCGGGACAGGGGCCAGCCCCAGCATTTT	CASGRDRGQPQHF
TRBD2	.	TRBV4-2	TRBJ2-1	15	TGTGCCAGCAGCCGGGGCGCGGGAGTTCGCAATGAGCAGTTCTTC	CASSRGAGVRNEQFF
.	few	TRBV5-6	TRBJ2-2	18	TGTGCCAGCAGCTCCCCGGCAGGATACATAGTGAACACCGGGGAGCTGTTTTTT	CASSSPAGYIVNTGELFF
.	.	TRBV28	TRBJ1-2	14	TGTGCCAGCAGTGACCGTATAGGGGATAATGGCTACACCTTC	CASSDRIGDNGYTF
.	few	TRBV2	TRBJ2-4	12	TGTGCCAGCTCACTAGAACAGAACATTCAGTACTTC	CASSLEQNIQYF
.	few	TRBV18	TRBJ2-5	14	TGTGCCAGCTCACCTGGGGACTACCAAGAGACCCAGTACTTC	CASSPGDYQETQYF
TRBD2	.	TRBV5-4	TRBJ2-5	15	TGTGCCAGCAGCTGGGGACTAGCGGGAGCGGAGACCCAGTACTTC	CASSWGLAGAETQYF
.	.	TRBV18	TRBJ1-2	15	TGTGCCAGCTCACCCCGGGACATACGGACCTATGGCTACACCTTC	CASSPRDIRTYGYTF
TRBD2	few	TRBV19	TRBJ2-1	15	TGTGCCAGTAGAAATCTAGCGGGAGGCTACAATGAGCAGTTCTTC	CASRNLAGGYNEQFF
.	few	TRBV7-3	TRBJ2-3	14	TGTGCCAGCAGCTTGACAGTTAGCACAGATACGCAGTATTTT	CASSLTVSTDTQYF
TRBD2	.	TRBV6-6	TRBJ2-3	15	TGTGCCAGCAGTTCCCTGACGGGGGGAACAGATACGCAGTATTTT	CASSSLTGGTDTQYF
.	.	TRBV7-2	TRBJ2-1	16	TGTGCCAGCAGCCCTAGCTTGGCATTAATCTACAATGAGCAGTTCTTC	CASSPSLALIYNEQFF
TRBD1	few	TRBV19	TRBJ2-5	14	TGTGCCAGTACCGGGACAGTCCACCAAGAGACCCAGTACTTC	CASTGTVHQETQYF
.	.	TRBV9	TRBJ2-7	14	TGTGCCAGCAGCGCCGCGGGACCCGATTACGAGCAGTACTTC	CASSAAGPDYEQYF
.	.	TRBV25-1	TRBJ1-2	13	TGTGCCAGCAGTGATCTACAGTACTATGGCTACACCTTC	CASSDLQYYGYTF
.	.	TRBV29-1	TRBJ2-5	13	TGCAGCGTTGAAGGACTTCGGGGGGAGACCCAGTACTTC	CSVEGLRGETQYF